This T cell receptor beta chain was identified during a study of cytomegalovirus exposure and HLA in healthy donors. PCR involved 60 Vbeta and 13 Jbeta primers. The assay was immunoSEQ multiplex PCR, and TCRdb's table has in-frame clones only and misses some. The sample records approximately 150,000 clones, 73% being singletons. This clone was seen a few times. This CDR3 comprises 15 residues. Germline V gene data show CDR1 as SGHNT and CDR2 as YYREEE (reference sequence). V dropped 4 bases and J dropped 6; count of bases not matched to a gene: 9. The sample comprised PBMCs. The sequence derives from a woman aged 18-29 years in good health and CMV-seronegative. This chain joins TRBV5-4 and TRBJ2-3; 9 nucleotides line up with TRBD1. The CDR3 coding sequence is TGTGCCAGCAGCACGGGACAGGGCGTAGGGGATACGCAGTATTTT. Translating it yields CASSTGQGVGDTQYF.